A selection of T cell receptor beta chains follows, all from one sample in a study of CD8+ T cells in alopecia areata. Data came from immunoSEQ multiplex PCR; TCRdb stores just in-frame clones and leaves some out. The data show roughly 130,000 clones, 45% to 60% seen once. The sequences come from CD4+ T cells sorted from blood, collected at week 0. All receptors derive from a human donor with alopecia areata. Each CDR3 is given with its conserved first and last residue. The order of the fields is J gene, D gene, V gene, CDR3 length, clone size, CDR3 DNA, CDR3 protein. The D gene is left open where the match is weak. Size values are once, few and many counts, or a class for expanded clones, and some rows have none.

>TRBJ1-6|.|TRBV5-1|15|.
TGCGCCAGCAGCATAGAGGACAACTCTGATTCACCCCTCCACTTT
CASSIEDNSDSPLHF
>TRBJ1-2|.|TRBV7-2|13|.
TGTGCCAGCAGCTCTACGCCGACCAGTGGCTACACCTTC
CASSSTPTSGYTF
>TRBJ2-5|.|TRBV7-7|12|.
TGTGCCAGCGCTAGGGGTGAAGAGACCCAGTACTTC
CASARGEETQYF
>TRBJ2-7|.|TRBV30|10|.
TGTGCCTGCCCGGGATACGAGCAGTACTTC
CACPGYEQYF
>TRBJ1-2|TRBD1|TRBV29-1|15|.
TGCAGCGTTGTTGGGACAGGGGAATCTAACTATGGCTACACCTTC
CSVVGTGESNYGYTF
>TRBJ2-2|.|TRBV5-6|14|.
TGTGCCAGCAGCTTAACGGGAGTAGACGGGGAGCTGTTTTTT
CASSLTGVDGELFF
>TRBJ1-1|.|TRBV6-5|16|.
TGTGCCAGCAGTTACTCGCACGACGGACTGAACACTGAAGCTTTCTTT
CASSYSHDGLNTEAFF
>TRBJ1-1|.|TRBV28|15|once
TGTGCCAGCAGTTTCATCCGAAGGGAGGGCACTGAAGCTTTCTTT
CASSFIRREGTEAFF
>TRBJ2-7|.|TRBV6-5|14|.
TGTGCCAGCAGGAAGGATTGGGCCTCCTACGAGCAGTACTTC
CASRKDWASYEQYF
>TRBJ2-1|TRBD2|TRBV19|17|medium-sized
TGTGCCAGTGCAGGGGACCGTCTAGCGGGAGTGGGTAATGAGCAGTTCTTC
CASAGDRLAGVGNEQFF
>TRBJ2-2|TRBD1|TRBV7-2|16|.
TGTGCCAGCAGCTTTACCGGGACAGGGGCCATCGGGGAGCTGTTTTTT
CASSFTGTGAIGELFF
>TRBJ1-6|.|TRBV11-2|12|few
TGTGCCAGCAGCTTATACGATTCACCCCTCCACTTT
CASSLYDSPLHF
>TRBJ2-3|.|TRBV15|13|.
TGTGCCACCAGCAGAGATCTCAAAGATACGCAGTATTTT
CATSRDLKDTQYF
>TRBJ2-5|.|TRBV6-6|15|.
TGTGCCAGCAGTTACTCGAGAGTGAATCAAGAGACCCAGTACTTC
CASSYSRVNQETQYF
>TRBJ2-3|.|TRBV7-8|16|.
TGTGCCAGCAGCTTATCAAACAGGGCCCGGAGTGATACGCAGTATTTT
CASSLSNRARSDTQYF
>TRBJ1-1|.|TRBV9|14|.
TGTGCCAGCAGCGTAGGGTGGATGAACACTGAAGCTTTCTTT
CASSVGWMNTEAFF